What follows is one T cell receptor (beta chain) and its context. Its target antigen remains unknown. No much larger clone exists at a distance of one base, and base qualities are not known. Genomic DNA was extracted from sorted cells for sequencing of the TCRbeta CDR3 region. TCRbeta CDR3 regions were sequenced using the immunoSEQ Assay. Sourced from immuneACCESS, this table was stored by TCRdb with only in-frame sequences that have V and J called. A share of the clones is absent; for the studies checked, an unresolved V gene accounts for under half, and the remainder has no known explanation. Across this sample there are fewer than 30,000 clones, with roughly 82% seen only once. The top ten clonotypes cover 13% to 15% of the sample. The trial excluded patients who had a history of autoimmune disease or who were on systemic immunosuppression. In every dose cohort, peripheral blood was drawn for TCR sequencing at baseline, cycle 4 day 1, and cycle 7 day 1. Samples came from an open-label, multicenter, first-in-human phase I dose-escalation trial of ivuxolimab. Adults with locally advanced or metastatic melanoma, renal cell, hepatocellular, or head and neck squamous cell carcinoma were enrolled in the trial. Before TCR sequencing, CD4+ T cells and CD8+ T cells were sorted from peripheral blood as separate populations.

The sample belongs to a study of OX40 agonist ivuxolimab in advanced cancers. In terms of the full investigation: The costimulatory receptor OX40 (CD134) was targeted by ivuxolimab, a fully human IgG2 agonistic monoclonal antibody. Intravenous ivuxolimab was administered to patients every 2 weeks at six dose levels: 0.01, 0.1, 0.3, 1.5, 3 and 10 mg/kg. Among the roughly 52 dose-escalation patients, about 20 had hepatocellular carcinoma, 15 or so melanoma, 9 renal cell carcinoma and 9 head and neck cancer. The dose-escalation cohort was about 87% male with a mean age of about 60 years, ranging from roughly 20 to 80. Prior anti-PD-1, anti-PD-L1 or anti-CTLA-4 therapy was permitted, and 30% to 45% of dose-escalation patients had received checkpoint inhibitors. Partial responses occurred in three dose-escalation patients, of whom one had hepatocellular carcinoma and two had cutaneous melanoma. Peripheral TCRbeta sequencing was intended to test whether TCR sequence diversity was altered and clonal T-cell expansion was caused by ivuxolimab. The paper reports the monotherapy dose-escalation portion (N ≈ 50 patients) of the phase I ivuxolimab trial. The full study reports these points: After ivuxolimab, more expanded clones were found on average in CD8+ T cells than in CD4+ T cells. At doses of 0.1 to 3.0 mg/kg, clonal expansion of both CD4+ and CD8+ blood T cells was observed from baseline to week 6. Low levels of normalized T-cell clonal expansion were also seen in some patients who did not respond. Which antigens the clonally expanded peripheral T cells were specific for was not determined. In partial responders in the 0.1-3.0 mg/kg groups, normalized peripheral clonal expansion was found to be among the lowest, especially among CD8+ T cells.

Based on the germline V gene, the CDR1 and CDR2 sequences are LGHNA and YNFKEQ. There are 17 amino acids in the CDR3, from cysteine to phenylalanine inclusive. Solely the CDR3 DNA is kept, with 51 bases framed from the first base. The V end loses 1 base and the J end loses 1 base, and a stretch of 16 bases separates them. The source material was CD4+ or CD8+ T cells sorted from blood, sampled in a trial of the OX40 agonist ivuxolimab. This TCR was recovered from an adult with an advanced solid tumor such as melanoma, head and neck, liver or kidney cancer. Recombination joined TRBV4-2 with TRBJ2-5, with the D segment identity uncertain. CDR3 region: CASSQALQHMAQETQYF. The base sequence is TGTGCCAGCAGCCAAGCACTTCAGCACATGGCCCAAGAGACCCAGTACTTC.